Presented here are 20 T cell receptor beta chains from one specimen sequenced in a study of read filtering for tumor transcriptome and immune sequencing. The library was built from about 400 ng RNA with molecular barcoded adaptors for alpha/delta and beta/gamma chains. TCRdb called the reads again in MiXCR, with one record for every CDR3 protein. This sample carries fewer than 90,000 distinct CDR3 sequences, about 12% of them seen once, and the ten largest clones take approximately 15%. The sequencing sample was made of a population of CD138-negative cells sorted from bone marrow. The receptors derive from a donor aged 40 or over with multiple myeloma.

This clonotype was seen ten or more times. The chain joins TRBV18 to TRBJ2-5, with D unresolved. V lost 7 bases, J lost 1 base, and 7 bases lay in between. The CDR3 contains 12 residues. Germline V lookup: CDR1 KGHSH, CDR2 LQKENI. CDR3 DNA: TGTGCCAGCTGCCAGAGCCAAGAGACCCAGTACTTC. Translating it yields CASCQSQETQYF.

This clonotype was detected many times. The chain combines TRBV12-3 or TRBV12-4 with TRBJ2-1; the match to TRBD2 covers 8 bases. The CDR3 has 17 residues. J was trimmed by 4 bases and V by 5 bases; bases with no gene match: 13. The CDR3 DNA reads TGTGCCAGCAGTACAAGCCCGGGACTAGGTTCTTACAATGAGCAGTTCTTC. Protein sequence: CASSTSPGLGSYNEQFF.

The CDR3 is CASSLGGRQGYQETQYF. In DNA, the CDR3 is TGTGCCAGCAGCTTGGGCGGGAGACAGGGGTATCAAGAGACCCAGTACTTC. This chain links TRBV5-4 with TRBJ2-5, with D perhaps matching TRBD1 (8 bases). The germline CDR1 and CDR2 sequences are SGHNT and YYREEE (reference sequence). With 0 bases removed from V and 2 bases from J, the gap between germline ends came to 17 bases. The CDR3 is 17 residues long.

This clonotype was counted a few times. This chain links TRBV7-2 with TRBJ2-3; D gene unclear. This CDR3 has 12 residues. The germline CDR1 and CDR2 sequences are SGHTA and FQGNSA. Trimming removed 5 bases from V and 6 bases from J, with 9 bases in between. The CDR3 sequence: CASSLQQDTQYF. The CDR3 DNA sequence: TGTGCCAGCAGCCTCCAACAGGATACGCAGTATTTT.

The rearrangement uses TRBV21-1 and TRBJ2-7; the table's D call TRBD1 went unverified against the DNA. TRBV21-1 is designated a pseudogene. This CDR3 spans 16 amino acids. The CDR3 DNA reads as TGTGCCAGCAGCAACACGACAGGGGGGAGCTCCTACGAGCAGTACTTC. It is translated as CASSNTTGGSSYEQYF.

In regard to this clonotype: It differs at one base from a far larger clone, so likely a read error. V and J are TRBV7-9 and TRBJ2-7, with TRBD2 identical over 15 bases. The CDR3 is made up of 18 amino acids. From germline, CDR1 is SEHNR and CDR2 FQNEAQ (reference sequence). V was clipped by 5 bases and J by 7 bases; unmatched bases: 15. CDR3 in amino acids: CASSLGLAGGASYNEQYF. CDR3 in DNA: TGTGCCAGCAGCCTAGGACTAGCGGGAGGGGCATCCTACAATGAGCAGTACTTC.

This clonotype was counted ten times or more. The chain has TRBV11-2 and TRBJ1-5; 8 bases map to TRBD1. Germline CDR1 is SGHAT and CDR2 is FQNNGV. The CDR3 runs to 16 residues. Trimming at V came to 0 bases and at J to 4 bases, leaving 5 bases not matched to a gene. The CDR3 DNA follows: TGTGCCAGCAGCTTAGATATTGGACAGGGTAATCAGCCCCAGCATTTT. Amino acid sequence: CASSLDIGQGNQPQHF.

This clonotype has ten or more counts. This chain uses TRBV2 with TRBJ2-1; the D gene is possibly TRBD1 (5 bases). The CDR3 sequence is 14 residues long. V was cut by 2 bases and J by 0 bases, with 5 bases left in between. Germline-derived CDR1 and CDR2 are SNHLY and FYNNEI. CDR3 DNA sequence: TGTGCCAGCAGTGAACAGGGCTCCTACAATGAGCAGTTCTTC. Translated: CASSEQGSYNEQFF.

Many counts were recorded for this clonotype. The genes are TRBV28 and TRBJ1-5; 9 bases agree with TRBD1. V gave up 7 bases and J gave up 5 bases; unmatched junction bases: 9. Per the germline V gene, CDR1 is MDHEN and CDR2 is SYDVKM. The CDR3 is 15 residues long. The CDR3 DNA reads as TGTGCCAGCACTACACAGGGGGCCGCCGATCAGCCCCAGCATTTT. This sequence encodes CASTTQGAADQPQHF.

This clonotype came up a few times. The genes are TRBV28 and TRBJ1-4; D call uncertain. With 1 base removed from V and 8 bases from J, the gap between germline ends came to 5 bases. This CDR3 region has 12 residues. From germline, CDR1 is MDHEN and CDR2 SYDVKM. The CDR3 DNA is TGTGCCAGCAGTTTATTGGGCGAAAAACTGTTTTTT. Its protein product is CASSLLGEKLFF.

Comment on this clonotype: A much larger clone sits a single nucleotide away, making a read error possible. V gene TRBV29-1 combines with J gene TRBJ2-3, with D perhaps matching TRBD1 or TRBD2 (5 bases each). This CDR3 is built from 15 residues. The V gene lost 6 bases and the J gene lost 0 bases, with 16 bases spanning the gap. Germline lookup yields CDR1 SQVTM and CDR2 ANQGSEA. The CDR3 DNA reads TGCAGCGTACCGGGACCAGCGGCTAGCACAGATACGCAGTATTTT. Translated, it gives CSVPGPAASTDTQYF.

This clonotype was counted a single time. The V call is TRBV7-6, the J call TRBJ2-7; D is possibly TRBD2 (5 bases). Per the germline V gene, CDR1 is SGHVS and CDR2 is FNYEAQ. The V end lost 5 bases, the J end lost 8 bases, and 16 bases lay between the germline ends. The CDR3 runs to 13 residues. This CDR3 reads CASSPGRGKKQYF. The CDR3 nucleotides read TGTGCCAGCAGCCCAGGACGGGGTAAAAAGCAGTACTTC.

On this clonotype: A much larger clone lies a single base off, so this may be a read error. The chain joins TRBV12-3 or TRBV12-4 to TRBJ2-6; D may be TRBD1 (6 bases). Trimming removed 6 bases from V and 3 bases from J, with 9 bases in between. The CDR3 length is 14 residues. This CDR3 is CASREDSGANVLTF. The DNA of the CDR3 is TGTGCCAGCAGGGAGGACAGTGGGGCCAACGTCCTGACTTTC.

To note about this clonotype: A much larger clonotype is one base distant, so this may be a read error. The CDR3 DNA sequence: TGTGCCAGCAGCTACGGGACAGGGGGTTGGGAGACCCAGTACTTC. Translating it yields CASSYGTGGWETQYF. J is TRBJ2-5 and V is TRBV5-6, with 11 bases identical to TRBD1. The CDR3 length is 15 residues. Per germline, CDR1 SGHDT and CDR2 YYEEEE. After removal of 3 bases from V and 5 bases from J, the junction contained 6 bases not matched to a gene.

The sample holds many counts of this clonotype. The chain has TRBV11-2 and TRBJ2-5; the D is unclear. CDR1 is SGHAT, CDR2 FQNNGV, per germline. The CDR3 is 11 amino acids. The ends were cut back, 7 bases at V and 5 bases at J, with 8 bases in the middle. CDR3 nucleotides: TGTGCCAGCAAGACCGGGGAGACCCAGTACTTC. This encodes CASKTGETQYF.

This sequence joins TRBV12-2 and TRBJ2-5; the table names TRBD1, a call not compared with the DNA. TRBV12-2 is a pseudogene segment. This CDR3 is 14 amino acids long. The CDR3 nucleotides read TGTGCAAGTCGCGTCCTACAGGGTCAAGAGACCCAGTACTTC. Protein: CASRVLQGQETQYF.

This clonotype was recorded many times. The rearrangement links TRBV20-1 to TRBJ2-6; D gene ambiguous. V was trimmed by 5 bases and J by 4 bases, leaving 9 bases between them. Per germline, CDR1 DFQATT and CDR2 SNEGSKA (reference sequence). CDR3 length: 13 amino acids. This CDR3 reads CSAPASGANVLTF. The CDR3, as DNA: TGCAGTGCTCCAGCCTCCGGGGCCAACGTCCTGACTTTC.

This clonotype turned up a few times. DNA for the CDR3: TGCAGCGTTGAGCTCCGGGGACGGTACACTGAAGCTTTCTTT. Protein: CSVELRGRYTEAFF. V and J are TRBV29-1 and TRBJ1-1; tentative D call: TRBD1 (5 bases). CDR3 length: 14 amino acids. Germline V lookup: CDR1 SQVTM, CDR2 ANQGSEA. V was pared by 3 bases and J by 3 bases, with 14 bases between.

CDR3 sequence reads: CASSLGGSGRGTDTQYF. CDR3 nucleotides: TGTGCCAGCAGCTTAGGAGGGAGCGGGAGAGGGACAGATACGCAGTATTTT. The rearrangement uses TRBV7-2 and TRBJ2-3; 8 bases fit TRBD2. This CDR3 has 17 residues. V shed 1 base, J shed 3 bases, and the junction held 9 bases outside the gene matches. Per germline, CDR1 SGHTA and CDR2 FQGNSA.

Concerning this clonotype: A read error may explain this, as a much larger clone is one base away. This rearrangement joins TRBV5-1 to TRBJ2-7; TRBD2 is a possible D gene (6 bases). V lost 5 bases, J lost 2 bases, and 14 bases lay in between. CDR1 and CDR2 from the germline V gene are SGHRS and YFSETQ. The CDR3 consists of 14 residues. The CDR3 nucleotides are TGCGCCAGCAGTACCCGACCGGGAGCCTACGAGCAGTACTTC. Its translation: CASSTRPGAYEQYF.